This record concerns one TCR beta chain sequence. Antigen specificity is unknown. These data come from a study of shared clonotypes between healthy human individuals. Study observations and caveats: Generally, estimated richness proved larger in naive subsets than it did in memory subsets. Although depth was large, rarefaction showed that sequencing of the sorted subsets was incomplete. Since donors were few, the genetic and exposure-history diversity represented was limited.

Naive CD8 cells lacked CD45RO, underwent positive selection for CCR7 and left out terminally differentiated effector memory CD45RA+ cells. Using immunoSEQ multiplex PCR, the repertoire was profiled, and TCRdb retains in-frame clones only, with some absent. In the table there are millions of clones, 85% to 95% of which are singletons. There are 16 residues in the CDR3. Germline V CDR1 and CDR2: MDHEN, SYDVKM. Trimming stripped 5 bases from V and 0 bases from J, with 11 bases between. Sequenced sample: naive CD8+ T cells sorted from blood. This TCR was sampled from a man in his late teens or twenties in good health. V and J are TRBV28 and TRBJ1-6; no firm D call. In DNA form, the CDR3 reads TGTGCCAGCAGTAACCCAGAGCGCTCCTATAATTCACCCCTCCACTTT. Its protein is CASSNPERSYNSPLHF.